This entry concerns a single T cell receptor (beta chain). Its binding antigen is unknown. Per-base quality was not reported, and no clone a single base away is much larger than it. The time point label on this specimen signifies: peripheral blood 6 weeks after treatment start. A total of about 31 patients with locally advanced or metastatic urothelial carcinoma, treated at Memorial Sloan Kettering on a trial protocol, made up the cohort. Peripheral blood mononuclear cells were collected pretreatment and during treatment, with between 1 and 8 total time points per patient. The Qiagen DNeasy Blood extraction kit was used to purify genomic DNA from total PBMCs and from tumor samples. PBMCs were collected pretreatment and during treatment, and were isolated and stored as previously described. The record originates from a study of PD-L1 blockade in urothelial cancer (dated by TCRdb to the late 2010s). About the study as a whole: Every patient began therapy in the mid-2010s and was given atezolizumab 1,200 mg intravenously every 3 weeks. Durable clinical benefit was defined as progression-free survival longer than 6 months, and TCR features were also tested against progression-free and overall survival. Under 10 patients reached durable clinical benefit, while fewer than 25 patients did not. The study was an exploratory multi-omic analysis of somatic, immune and clinical correlates of response to PD-L1 blockade with atezolizumab in urothelial cancer. Over 28 patients had pretreatment blood TCR-seq, about 25 had at least one posttreatment blood collection, and about 25 had tumor TCR-seq. About 90% of the roughly 30 patients were identified as males with urothelial cancer of bladder origin, and a prior smoking history was reported by 18 of 29 patients. In the same patients, whole exome sequencing and RNA sequencing of pretreatment tumors were performed in addition to TCR sequencing. TCR sequencing covered pretreatment tumor samples and matched, serially collected peripheral blood taken before and after atezolizumab treatment. Blood samples were analyzed at 3 weeks after treatment start (second dose) and at 6 weeks after treatment start. Patients had an ECOG performance status of 0 or 1 and had received between 0 and 3 prior chemotherapy regimens. Blood samples yielded a median of around 130,000 T cells and roughly 80,000 unique TCRs, with median clonality 0.080.

CDR1 and CDR2 are drawn from the germline V gene: SGHVS, FNYEAQ. The CDR3, cysteine through phenylalanine, is 14 amino acids long. The retained sequence is limited to the CDR3, 42 bases, with the frame set at the first base. A distance of 9 bases separates the germline ends of V and J, which lose 1 base and 4 bases respectively. Synthetic TCR analog templates were spiked into each PCR so that absolute template abundance could be estimated from read counts. The immunoSEQ assay was used to amplify TCRbeta CDR3 regions from genomic DNA with bias-controlled V and J gene primers. Rearranged TCRbeta segments were sequenced at approximately 20X coverage. The published analysis was carried out like this. Sequencing errors were corrected by clustering and CDR3s were annotated against IMGT to assign V, D and J genes. Downstream analyses used only productive TCRbeta rearrangements, leaving out any out-of-frame or stop-codon sequences. Clonality was computed as one minus Shannon entropy normalized by the log of the number of unique productive sequences. Clones differing between time points or between blood and tumor were identified by Fisher's exact test with Benjamini-Hochberg correction at adjusted p below 0.01. TCRdb provides this immuneACCESS table in a form limited to in-frame rearrangements. Some clones are lacking; in checked studies, under half of them reflect an unresolved V gene, and why the rest are absent is not known. The V and J calls and clone size were taken over from that table, and D and trimming were inferred from the DNA. This sample comprises about 45,000 clones, almost 85% of them detected only once. Less than 15% of the sample goes to the ten largest clones.

On the study overall, not on this receptor specifically: Because the sample size was small (n ≈ 27) and many exploratory analyses were performed, the results are intended to be hypothesis-generating. Improved progression-free and overall survival was found to be associated with pretreatment peripheral blood TCR clonality below the median. Greater expansion of tumor-associated TCR clones in peripheral blood 3 weeks after the start of treatment was observed in patients with durable benefit (n of about 20, p = 0.022).

The clonotype was recovered from a man aged 60 to 75 with urothelial cancer. Rearrangement joined TRBV7-6 to TRBJ2-3, with TRBD1 perhaps the D gene, on 6 matching bases. The specimen comprised PBMCs, sampled around atezolizumab (anti-PD-L1) treatment. The DNA sequence is TGTGCCAGCAGCTTAGTGGCAGGGGCAGATACGCAGTATTTT. It translates to CASSLVAGADTQYF.